The 29 T cell receptor beta chains presented below share a single source sample, sequenced in a study of CD8+ T cells in alopecia areata. The sequencing template was cDNA reverse transcribed from extracted RNA. Repertoires were generated with immunoSEQ multiplex PCR, while TCRdb's copy carries only in-frame clones and drops some. The table includes 220,000 or so clones, 50% to 60% detected once. Sequenced here: CD4+ T cells sorted from blood, sampled at week 0. The receptors here all came from a human donor with alopecia areata.

The rearrangement links TRBV30 to TRBJ2-7; TRBD1 matches at 7 bases. This CDR3 comprises 12 residues. V was clipped by 1 base and J by 6 bases; unmatched bases: 3. Germline assignment: CDR1 GTSNPN and CDR2 SVGIG (reference sequence). CDR3 DNA sequence: TGTGCCTGGAGTGCGAACAGGGGCGAGCAGTACTTC. Translation gives CAWSANRGEQYF.

Only a few counts were recorded for this clone. This sequence joins TRBV29-1 and TRBJ2-3; D may be TRBD2 (5 bases). Germline CDR1 is SQVTM and CDR2 is ANQGSEA. This CDR3 region has 12 residues. Trimming took off 8 bases at V and 3 bases at J, with 12 bases between the two ends. In nucleotides, the CDR3 is TGCAGCCTCGGACGGGGAACAGATACGCAGTATTTT. It codes for CSLGRGTDTQYF.

The rearrangement uses TRBV30 and TRBJ1-2, with D possibly TRBD1 on 5 matching bases. Trimming removed 0 bases from V and 4 bases from J, with 18 bases in between. The CDR3 contains 16 residues. The germline V gene has CDR1 GTSNPN and CDR2 SVGIG (reference sequence). CDR3 DNA sequence: TGTGCCTGGAGTGTACGACAGTCCCCTAACTCCTATGGCTACACCTTC. Its protein product is CAWSVRQSPNSYGYTF.

The rearrangement joins TRBV6-5 to TRBJ1-1; a possible D gene is TRBD1 (6 bases). CDR1 MNHEY and CDR2 SVGAGI come from the germline V gene. The ends were cut back, 2 bases at V and 3 bases at J, with 10 bases in the middle. This CDR3 is built from 14 residues. DNA of the CDR3: TGTGCCAGCAGTTACGGACAGATTTACACTGAAGCTTTCTTT. Its translation: CASSYGQIYTEAFF.

The chain couples TRBV19 to TRBJ2-5, with 9 bases identical to TRBD2. Germline values: CDR1 LNHDA, CDR2 SQIVND (reference sequence). V shed 7 bases, J shed 4 bases, and the junction held 10 bases outside the gene matches. The CDR3 has 15 amino acids. DNA of the CDR3: TGTGCCAGTACGCTTCGCGGGAGGGCAGGAGAGACCCAGTACTTC. The encoded protein is CASTLRGRAGETQYF.

V usage is TRBV5-1 and J usage is TRBJ1-2; D gene ambiguous. The ends were cut back, 0 bases at V and 2 bases at J, with 5 bases in the middle. The germline CDR1 and CDR2 sequences are SGHRS and YFSETQ. This CDR3 comprises 13 residues. The CDR3 is CASSLAANYGYTF. The DNA for the CDR3 is TGCGCCAGCAGCTTGGCTGCGAACTATGGCTACACCTTC.

The chain employs TRBV6-5 and TRBJ2-7; 10 bases fit TRBD1. Germline CDR1 and CDR2: MNHEY and SVGAGI. After removal of 2 bases from V and 1 base from J, the junction contained 5 bases not matched to a gene. The CDR3 runs to 16 residues. The CDR3 region is CASSYLTGGRSYEQYF. The CDR3, as DNA: TGTGCCAGCAGTTACCTGACAGGGGGCCGTTCCTACGAGCAGTACTTC.

The rearrangement uses TRBV7-3 and TRBJ2-3; a possible D gene is TRBD2 (5 bases). The V gene lost 5 bases and the J gene lost 0 bases, with 12 bases spanning the gap. The CDR3 is 15 residues long. Germline CDR1 reads SGHTA; CDR2 reads FQGTGA. In DNA, the CDR3 is TGTGCCAGCAGCCATCAGCGGTCTAGCACAGATACGCAGTATTTT. This translates into CASSHQRSSTDTQYF.

The chain uses TRBV2 and TRBJ1-2; D gene ambiguous. Germline V gives CDR1 SNHLY, CDR2 FYNNEI. There are 12 residues in the CDR3. Trimming removed 6 bases from V and 2 bases from J, with 7 bases in between. The DNA for the CDR3 is TGTGCCAGCAGGGACGCGAACTATGGCTACACCTTC. The encoded protein is CASRDANYGYTF.

The chain uses TRBV4-1 and TRBJ1-4; possible D gene TRBD1, 5 bases. Trimming took 5 bases from V and 6 from J, leaving 13 bases between them. The germline V gene has CDR1 MGHRA and CDR2 YSYEKL. The CDR3 is 14 residues long. CDR3 nucleotides: TGCGCCAGCAGCGCCGGGACTTTGGATGAAAAACTGTTTTTT. It translates to CASSAGTLDEKLFF.

This clone was detected only once. The chain employs TRBV10-1 and TRBJ1-1; D uncertain. CDR3 size: 13 residues. The germline CDR1 and CDR2 sequences are WNHNN and SYGVQD (reference sequence). V lost 2 bases and J 1 base, leaving 5 bases between the germline ends. The CDR3 sequence: CASSEDGNTEAFF. The CDR3 nucleotides are TGCGCCAGCAGTGAGGACGGGAACACTGAAGCTTTCTTT.

Only a few counts were recorded for this clone. This chain uses TRBV15 with TRBJ1-1; D ambiguous. This CDR3 contains 14 residues. Germline-derived CDR1 and CDR2 are LNHNV and YYDKDF (reference sequence). V was cut by 0 bases and J by 5 bases, with 10 bases left in between. As DNA, the CDR3 is TGTGCCACCAGCAGAGATCGGATCCGGACTGAAGCTTTCTTT. Its protein product is CATSRDRIRTEAFF.

The chain is built from TRBV19 and TRBJ1-5; D call uncertain. V was trimmed by 4 bases and J by 2 bases, leaving 12 bases between them. In germline, CDR1 is LNHDA, CDR2 SQIVND (reference sequence). The CDR3 sequence is 15 residues long. The CDR3 DNA is TGTGCCAGTAGTACGGTCCAGACCGGCAATCAGCCCCAGCATTTT. The encoded protein is CASSTVQTGNQPQHF.

This clone has a handful of counts. The V and J genes are TRBV27 and TRBJ2-5, with D possibly TRBD1 on 5 matching bases. V shed 5 bases and J shed 3 bases, with 7 bases lying between them. The germline CDR1 and CDR2 sequences are MNHEY and SMNVEV (reference sequence). There are 12 residues in the CDR3. CDR3: CASSGREETQYF. The CDR3, as DNA: TGTGCCAGCAGTGGCAGGGAAGAGACCCAGTACTTC.

The V call is TRBV14, the J call TRBJ1-2; D is undetermined. The CDR3 covers 13 residues. V was pared by 2 bases and J by 2 bases, with 6 bases between. Germline CDR1 reads SGHDN; CDR2 reads FVKESK. CDR3: CASSQWTNYGYTF. The CDR3 region has the DNA TGTGCCAGCAGCCAATGGACCAACTATGGCTACACCTTC.

This chain uses TRBV30 with TRBJ1-5, with TRBD1 identical over 12 bases. With V trimmed by 5 bases and J by 7 bases, 6 bases remained unmatched. Germline CDR1 reads GTSNPN; CDR2 reads SVGIG (reference sequence). The CDR3 is made up of 14 amino acids. The CDR3 DNA is TGTGCCTGGGGGACAGGGGGCAGTTACCAGCCCCAGCATTTT. Amino acids: CAWGTGGSYQPQHF.

This clone has more than one count but fewer than ten. The chain couples TRBV30 to TRBJ2-7, with 9 bases identical to TRBD1. Germline trimming cut 0 bases from V and 1 base from J; bases unmatched to any gene: 1. CDR1 is GTSNPN, CDR2 SVGIG, per germline (reference sequence). CDR3 size: 14 residues. This CDR3 reads CAWSVGQGSYEQYF. CDR3 nucleotide sequence: TGTGCCTGGAGTGTGGGACAGGGTTCCTACGAGCAGTACTTC.

This clone was found a few times. J is TRBJ1-2 and V is TRBV27, with D possibly being TRBD1 (5 bases). The CDR3 has 15 amino acids. Germline CDR1 MNHEY, CDR2 SMNVEV (reference sequence). Trimming cost V 1 base and J 5 bases, with 14 bases left between them. CDR3: CASSLFPGGGYGYTF. As DNA, the CDR3 is TGTGCCAGCAGTTTATTTCCGGGGGGAGGATATGGCTACACCTTC.

The chain uses TRBV10-3 and TRBJ2-6, with TRBD1 matching over 9 bases. The CDR3 runs to 18 residues. Per the germline V gene, CDR1 is ENHRY and CDR2 is SYGVKD. V was pared by 4 bases and J by 0 bases, with 7 bases of the junction left unmatched. CDR3 nucleotide sequence: TGTGCCATCAGTGCCGACAGGGGGTTTTTCTCTGGGGCCAACGTCCTGACTTTC. Translation: CAISADRGFFSGANVLTF.

V and J are TRBV29-1 and TRBJ2-3; a possible D gene is TRBD1 (6 bases). The CDR3 is 14 residues long. The V end lost 7 bases, the J end lost 2 bases, and 16 bases lay between the germline ends. CDR1 is SQVTM, CDR2 ANQGSEA, per germline. The chain's CDR3 is CSGPDSHFTDTQYF. The DNA of the CDR3 is TGCAGCGGGCCGGACAGTCATTTCACAGATACGCAGTATTTT.

The V gene is TRBV30, the J gene TRBJ2-7; no definite D call. CDR1 GTSNPN and CDR2 SVGIG come from the germline V gene (reference sequence). The CDR3 totals 12 residues. V lost 1 base and J 2 bases, leaving 6 bases between the germline ends. CDR3 residues: CAWSATPYEQYF. CDR3 coding DNA: TGTGCCTGGAGTGCTACCCCCTACGAGCAGTACTTC.

This chain joins TRBV2 and TRBJ2-1, with unresolved D. Trimming left V 7 bases short and J 7 bases short, with 8 bases between. CDR3 size: 11 residues. Looked up from germline, CDR1 is SNHLY and CDR2 is FYNNEI. For the CDR3, the DNA is TGTGCCAGCAAGCGAGAAAATGAGCAGTTCTTC. The encoded protein is CASKRENEQFF.

J is TRBJ2-4 and V is TRBV2; unclear D gene. The CDR3 loop spans 17 amino acids. Trimming pared 2 bases from V and 0 bases from J, leaving 14 bases between. CDR1 and CDR2 (germline): SNHLY, FYNNEI. CDR3 coding DNA: TGTGCCAGCAGTGAAAGGGTCGTGCATCTAGCCAAAAACATTCAGTACTTC. It translates to CASSERVVHLAKNIQYF.

The CDR3 region is CASSLFGDRGRDYEQYF. DNA of the CDR3: TGTGCCAGCAGTTTATTTGGGGACAGGGGGCGCGACTACGAGCAGTACTTC. The genes are TRBV27 and TRBJ2-7; 12 bases align to TRBD1. This CDR3 is 17 amino acids long. The germline gives CDR1 MNHEY, CDR2 SMNVEV (reference sequence). V lost 1 base to trimming and J lost 3 bases; unmatched junction nucleotides: 7.

This clone turned up a few times. This chain uses TRBV30 with TRBJ1-4, with a weak D call TRBD1 (6 bases). The germline V and J ends were trimmed by 2 bases and 5 bases, with 12 bases remaining between them. Germline CDR1 GTSNPN, CDR2 SVGIG (reference sequence). This CDR3 contains 14 residues. The CDR3 DNA reads TGTGCCTGGAGTAACAGGGAGGGAAATGAAAAACTGTTTTTT. Translating it yields CAWSNREGNEKLFF.

This clone was detected a few times. V gene TRBV6-5 combines with J gene TRBJ1-4; D perhaps matches TRBD1 (5 bases). The V gene lost 4 bases and the J gene lost 8 bases, with 20 bases spanning the gap. The V gene's germline CDR1 is MNHEY and CDR2 SVGAGI. The CDR3 consists of 16 residues. The CDR3 protein is CASSSYSTASREKLFF. As DNA, the CDR3 is TGTGCCAGCAGTTCTTACTCGACAGCAAGCCGGGAAAAACTGTTTTTT.

The rearrangement joins TRBV27 to TRBJ2-1, with TRBD2 matching 14 bases. The trim removed 6 bases at V and 0 bases at J, leaving 7 bases unmatched. The CDR3 has 18 amino acids. CDR1 is MNHEY, CDR2 SMNVEV, per germline (reference sequence). CDR3 nucleotides: TGTGCCAGCAGCCCGGGACTAGCGGGAGCGAACTCCTACAATGAGCAGTTCTTC. The encoded protein is CASSPGLAGANSYNEQFF.

This sequence joins TRBV9 and TRBJ2-7; 7 nucleotides align to TRBD1. Trimming removed 0 bases from V and 3 bases from J; junction bases left unmatched: 6. Germline assignment: CDR1 SGDLS and CDR2 YYNGEE. The CDR3 is 15 residues long. This CDR3 reads CASSVGDRAYYEQYF. In DNA, the CDR3 is TGTGCCAGCAGCGTAGGTGACAGGGCCTACTACGAGCAGTACTTC.

This clone came up once. The chain recombines TRBV6-1 with TRBJ2-3; 9 bases are shared with TRBD1. The germline V gene encodes CDR1 MNHNS and CDR2 SASEGT. CDR3 length equals 18 residues. V lost 4 bases, J lost 2 bases, and 13 bases stayed unmatched. CDR3 region: CASSGRYRGRYSTDTQYF. CDR3 coding DNA: TGTGCCAGCAGTGGCCGTTACAGGGGGCGATATTCCACAGATACGCAGTATTTT.